Following are 32 T cell receptor beta chains from one sample sequenced in a study of shared clonotypes between healthy human individuals. The repertoire was sequenced with immunoSEQ multiplex PCR; TCRdb's copy has only in-frame clones and lacks some. Found here are 1.5 million to 2.5 million clones, over 85% of them singletons; the top ten hold more than 0.9%. Naive CD8 cells lacked CD45RO, underwent positive selection for CCR7 and left out terminally differentiated effector memory CD45RA+ cells. The specimen sequenced was naive CD8+ T cells sorted from blood. The receptors stem from a man aged 18 to 29 in good health.

The chain uses TRBV11-2 and TRBJ2-7, with D possibly TRBD1 on 6 matching bases. Trimming pared 9 bases from V and 3 bases from J, leaving 18 bases between. The CDR3 is 14 residues long. Per the germline V gene, CDR1 is SGHAT and CDR2 is FQNNGV. CDR3 sequence: CASRQAAGFYEQYF. The CDR3 DNA sequence: TGTGCCAGTAGACAGGCAGCAGGCTTCTACGAGCAGTACTTC.

This clone appeared once. This rearrangement joins TRBV30 to TRBJ1-1, with D possibly matching TRBD1 (5 bases). Trimming removed 4 bases from V and 1 base from J, with 13 bases in between. CDR1 is GTSNPN and CDR2 is SVGIG in the germline V gene (reference sequence). This CDR3 spans 14 amino acids. The CDR3 loop is CAWMLTGENTEAFF. CDR3 nucleotides: TGTGCCTGGATGCTCACAGGAGAGAACACTGAAGCTTTCTTT.

The chain employs TRBV21-1 and TRBJ1-2; the table gives TRBD1 as D, unverified against the DNA. TRBV21-1 is noted as a pseudogene. The CDR3 has 19 residues. For the CDR3, the DNA is TGTGCCAGCAGCAAAATGGGCCCCCCAAACCAGAAATCTCCTCGGAGCTACACCTTC. Residues: CASSKMGPPNQKSPRSYTF.

J is TRBJ2-4 and V is TRBV29-1; D assignment may be TRBD1 or TRBD2 (6 bases each). V dropped 6 bases and J dropped 3 bases, with 9 bases sitting between them. Looked up from germline, CDR1 is SQVTM and CDR2 is ANQGSEA. This CDR3 comprises 12 residues. Here the CDR3 reads CSVGGNKNIQYF. CDR3 DNA: TGCAGCGTGGGGGGCAACAAAAACATTCAGTACTTC.

The chain couples TRBV10-2 to TRBJ2-7, with D possibly being TRBD2 (6 bases). CDR1 and CDR2 from the germline V gene are WSHSY and SAAADI. The CDR3 runs to 14 residues. Trimming shortened V by 8 bases and J by 0 bases, and 14 bases separated the two germline ends. In DNA form, the CDR3 reads TGCGCCAGCGGGGGGTCCCCGGACTCCTACGAGCAGTACTTC. Amino acids: CASGGSPDSYEQYF.

This rearrangement joins TRBV7-6 to TRBJ2-3; 8 bases agree with TRBD2. Unmatched junction bases numbered 9, after V lost 3 bases and J lost 4 bases. Germline values: CDR1 SGHVS, CDR2 FNYEAQ. This CDR3 comprises 16 residues. CDR3 DNA sequence: TGTGCCAGCAGCTTTACAGCGGGAGAAGGCCCAGATACGCAGTATTTT. Amino acid sequence: CASSFTAGEGPDTQYF. Drawing the rest from reference TRBV7-6 and TRBJ2-3, the complete variable domain is GAGVSQSPRYKVTKRGQDVALRCDPISGHVSLYWYRQALGQGPEFLTYFNYEAQQDKSGLPNDRFSAERPEGSISTLTIQRTEQRDSAMYRCASSFTAGEGPDTQYFGPGTRLTVL.

The genes are TRBV4-3 and TRBJ2-7; D tentatively reads TRBD1 or TRBD2 (5 bases each). Trimming shortened V by 0 bases and J by 5 bases, and 11 bases separated the two germline ends. This CDR3 is 14 amino acids long. CDR1 and CDR2 (germline): LGHNA, YSLEER. CDR3 nucleotide sequence: TGCGCCAGCAGCCAAGAATCTTGGGGGAACGAGCAGTACTTC. It yields the protein CASSQESWGNEQYF.

Only one count was recorded for this clone. This chain links TRBV5-1 with TRBJ1-1; D is undetermined. V dropped 3 bases and J dropped 4 bases, with 19 bases sitting between them. The V gene's germline CDR1 is SGHRS and CDR2 YFSETQ. The CDR3 runs 16 residues. The CDR3 DNA reads as TGCGCCAGCAGCTCTGAAATCGACCGTTGGAGCACTGAAGCTTTCTTT. Its protein product is CASSSEIDRWSTEAFF. Full variable domain (rest looked up from reference TRBV5-1 and TRBJ1-1): KAGVTQTPRYLIKTRGQQVTLSCSPISGHRSVSWYQQTPGQGLQFLFEYFSETQRNKGNFPGRFSGRQFSNSRSEMNVSTLELGDSALYLCASSSEIDRWSTEAFFGQGTRLTVV.

Written as DNA, the CDR3 is TGCGCCAGCAGCCCTGGTGGGACCCAATCCTACAATGAGCAGTTCTTC. It codes for CASSPGGTQSYNEQFF. The chain employs TRBV4-1 and TRBJ2-1, with D possibly being TRBD1 or TRBD2 (5 bases each). From germline, CDR1 is MGHRA and CDR2 YSYEKL. This CDR3 region has 16 residues. V shed 4 bases and J shed 1 base, with 14 bases lying between them.

This sequence joins TRBV27 and TRBJ1-1; D possibly corresponds to TRBD1 (6 bases). V was cut by 1 base and J by 4 bases, with 13 bases left in between. The CDR3 is 15 residues long. Germline CDR1 is MNHEY and CDR2 is SMNVEV (reference sequence). In DNA, the CDR3 is TGTGCCAGCAGTTTATGGGGGGGCATGGGCACTGAAGCTTTCTTT. Its protein is CASSLWGGMGTEAFF.

The chain is built from TRBV7-9 and TRBJ1-1; D not certain. Germline CDR1 SEHNR, CDR2 FQNEAQ (reference sequence). V was cut by 8 bases and J by 0 bases, with 10 bases left in between. The CDR3 extends over 13 amino acids. The DNA for the CDR3 is TGTGCCAGCCCCGCCCCGTTGAACACTGAAGCTTTCTTT. The encoded protein is CASPAPLNTEAFF.

The rearrangement uses TRBV11-2 and TRBJ2-5; unclear D gene. Germline lookup yields CDR1 SGHAT and CDR2 FQNNGV. CDR3 size: 12 residues. V was shortened by 5 bases and J by 0 bases, with 4 bases between the two germline ends. The CDR3 spells CASSRNQETQYF. In nucleotides, the CDR3 is TGTGCCAGCAGCAGAAACCAAGAGACCCAGTACTTC. Full variable domain (rest looked up from reference TRBV11-2 and TRBJ2-5): EAGVAQSPRYKIIEKRQSVAFWCNPISGHATLYWYQQILGQGPKLLIQFQNNGVVDDSQLPKDRFSAERLKGVDSTLKIQPAKLEDSAVYLCASSRNQETQYFGPGTRLLVL.

The J gene is TRBJ2-7, the V gene TRBV28, with D tentatively TRBD1 (6 bases). The V and J ends lost 6 bases and 2 bases respectively, with 20 bases between them. CDR1 and CDR2 from the germline V gene are MDHEN and SYDVKM. CDR3 length: 16 residues. The CDR3 bases are TGTGCCAGCAGCCACCTGGTAGGGGGTATCGCCTACGAGCAGTACTTC. Encoded protein: CASSHLVGGIAYEQYF.

On this clone: Other DNA sequences within the sample encode an identical CDR3. This chain's CDR3 is CASGQGGSPLHF. The CDR3 DNA reads as TGTGCCAGTGGACAGGGTGGTTCACCCCTCCACTTT. This chain joins TRBV19 and TRBJ1-6; the match to TRBD1 covers 8 bases. The germline V gene encodes CDR1 LNHDA and CDR2 SQIVND (reference sequence). J was trimmed by 9 bases and V by 8 bases; bases with no gene match: 3. The CDR3 runs to 12 residues.

V and J are TRBV21-1 and TRBJ1-2. TRBV21-1 is an annotated pseudogene. CDR3 size: 14 residues. DNA for the CDR3: TGTGCCAGCAGCGAGGGCAATAACGGAATAGGCTACACCTTC. Its protein is CASSEGNNGIGYTF.

The rearrangement uses TRBV4-1 and TRBJ1-4; no reliable D call. The CDR3 is 16 amino acids. The germline CDR1 and CDR2 sequences are MGHRA and YSYEKL. V lost 4 bases and J lost 7, with 19 bases in between. The CDR3 DNA reads TGCGCCAGCAGCCTACAAGTCGACCCGAGAGGTGAAAAACTGTTTTTT. Encoded protein: CASSLQVDPRGEKLFF.

This clone appeared a single time. The gene calls are TRBV15 and TRBJ2-7, with a tentative D call TRBD2 (5 bases). Trimming stripped 1 base from V and 4 bases from J, with 14 bases between. The CDR3 consists of 15 residues. In germline, CDR1 is LNHNV, CDR2 YYDKDF (reference sequence). The CDR3 spells CATSRAPPGRYEQYF. The CDR3 DNA reads as TGTGCCACCAGCAGAGCCCCCCCGGGAAGATACGAGCAGTACTTC.

The chain employs TRBV19 and TRBJ2-2, with a possible D match to TRBD1 (5 bases). V was trimmed by 7 bases and J by 3 bases, leaving 12 bases between them. This CDR3 has 14 residues. CDR1 LNHDA and CDR2 SQIVND come from the germline V gene (reference sequence). CDR3: CASNPWGDTGELFF. The DNA for the CDR3 is TGTGCCAGTAACCCTTGGGGCGACACCGGGGAGCTGTTTTTT.

The chain employs TRBV4-1 and TRBJ2-2; TRBD2 agrees at 8 bases. Germline V gene lookup returns CDR1 MGHRA and CDR2 YSYEKL. This CDR3 contains 12 residues. Trimming at V came to 7 bases and at J to 7 bases, leaving 2 bases not matched to a gene. As DNA, the CDR3 is TGCGCCAGCACCGGGAGGGACGGGGAGCTGTTTTTT. Its translation is CASTGRDGELFF.

This chain links TRBV5-6 with TRBJ1-2, with TRBD1 matching 8 bases. Germline trimming cut 4 bases from V and 4 bases from J; bases unmatched to any gene: 9. CDR3 length: 15 residues. CDR1 is SGHDT and CDR2 is YYEEEE in the germline V gene. The CDR3 bases are TGTGCCAGCAGCCTAGGACAGGGTTTACTCTATGGCTACACCTTC. It yields the protein CASSLGQGLLYGYTF.

The chain combines TRBV6-5 with TRBJ2-7, with D perhaps matching TRBD1 (6 bases). CDR3 length equals 15 residues. Germline V gene data show CDR1 as MNHEY and CDR2 as SVGAGI. The germline V and J ends were trimmed by 5 bases and 5 bases, with 19 bases remaining between them. The CDR3 region is CASSSQGMVVDEQYF. In DNA form, the CDR3 reads TGTGCCAGCAGTAGCCAGGGGATGGTTGTAGACGAGCAGTACTTC.

This clone was counted a single time. The chain uses TRBV27 and TRBJ2-7, with 11 nucleotides matching TRBD1. The V gene's germline CDR1 is MNHEY and CDR2 SMNVEV (reference sequence). CDR3 size: 15 residues. Losses at the gene ends were 6 bases for V and 2 bases for J; bases not matched to a gene: 6. The CDR3 here is CASSPGQGVTYEQYF. CDR3 nucleotide sequence: TGTGCCAGCAGCCCGGGACAGGGGGTCACCTACGAGCAGTACTTC.

V is TRBV6-5 and J is TRBJ2-7; D gene unclear. V lost 2 bases and J 1 base, leaving 6 bases between the germline ends. The CDR3 is 13 residues long. From germline, CDR1 is MNHEY and CDR2 SVGAGI. CDR3 coding DNA: TGTGCCAGCAGTTACGCCCCTTCCTACGAGCAGTACTTC. It codes for CASSYAPSYEQYF.

This chain uses TRBV4-1 with TRBJ1-1; a possible D gene is TRBD1 (5 bases). Looked up from germline, CDR1 is MGHRA and CDR2 is YSYEKL. The germline V and J ends were trimmed by 4 bases and 2 bases, with 14 bases remaining between them. The CDR3 length is 15 residues. Here the CDR3 DNA reads TGCGCCAGCAGCCCTACGGCGGGGCCCAACACTGAAGCTTTCTTT. Translating gives CASSPTAGPNTEAFF.

In regard to this clone: Other DNA sequences in this specimen translate into the identical CDR3. The chain combines TRBV27 with TRBJ2-7, with 10 bases fitting TRBD1. Germline V gene sequence: CDR1 MNHEY, CDR2 SMNVEV (reference sequence). This CDR3 region has 15 residues. Germline trimming cut 0 bases from V and 2 bases from J; bases unmatched to any gene: 1. CDR3 sequence (DNA): TGTGCCAGCAGTTTATCGGGACAGGGGACCTACGAGCAGTACTTC. The encoded protein is CASSLSGQGTYEQYF.

The V gene is TRBV14, the J gene TRBJ2-5; tentative D call: TRBD1 (6 bases). This CDR3 comprises 15 residues. Germline V gene lookup returns CDR1 SGHDN and CDR2 FVKESK. Trimming pared 3 bases from V and 3 bases from J, leaving 14 bases between. The CDR3 region has the DNA TGTGCCAGCAGCCAGGGGGCCCAATGGGAAGAGACCCAGTACTTC. Its translation: CASSQGAQWEETQYF.

The rearrangement uses TRBV29-1 and TRBJ2-7, with 7 bases aligning to TRBD1. With 3 bases clipped from V and 3 bases from J, the junction kept 11 bases outside the gene matches. This CDR3 has 15 residues. Looked up from germline, CDR1 is SQVTM and CDR2 is ANQGSEA. The CDR3 is CSVDGAAGGNYEQYF. CDR3 DNA: TGCAGCGTTGATGGGGCGGCAGGGGGAAACTACGAGCAGTACTTC.

The chain is built from TRBV10-1 and TRBJ1-4; 7 positions agree with TRBD1. Germline V gene lookup returns CDR1 WNHNN and CDR2 SYGVQD (reference sequence). Trimming cost V 1 base and J 8 bases; bases outside gene matches: 4. The CDR3 totals 14 residues. CDR3 loop: CASSEFGTEEKLFF. For the CDR3, the DNA is TGCGCCAGCAGTGAGTTTGGGACAGAAGAAAAACTGTTTTTT.

The V gene is TRBV4-1, the J gene TRBJ1-2, with D unresolved. V was pared by 4 bases and J by 2 bases, with 14 bases between. Germline loops: CDR1 MGHRA, CDR2 YSYEKL. This CDR3 comprises 15 residues. CDR3 nucleotide sequence: TGCGCCAGCAGCCCGGTCCTCTGGGGAAACTATGGCTACACCTTC. It encodes CASSPVLWGNYGYTF.

The gene calls are TRBV4-1 and TRBJ2-7; perhaps TRBD1 as D (6 bases). Between the trimmed V and J ends, which lost 0 bases and 3 bases, there was a span of 18 bases. CDR1 and CDR2 from the germline V gene are MGHRA and YSYEKL. The CDR3 covers 17 residues. The CDR3: CASSQDLSTGIFYEQYF. The CDR3 region has the DNA TGCGCCAGCAGCCAAGATCTGTCTACAGGGATCTTCTACGAGCAGTACTTC.

The V gene is TRBV6-1, the J gene TRBJ1-1; D not resolved. The length of the CDR3 is 14 residues. Per germline, CDR1 MNHNS and CDR2 SASEGT. The ends were cut back, 5 bases at V and 1 base at J, with 11 bases in the middle. The CDR3 sequence is CASSFRTENTEAFF. Written as DNA, the CDR3 is TGTGCCAGCAGTTTCCGGACGGAGAACACTGAAGCTTTCTTT.

CDR3 in DNA: TGTGCCAGCAGTTACCCCCCGCCGGCGTCTGGAAACACCATATATTTT. It is translated as CASSYPPPASGNTIYF. The genes are TRBV28 and TRBJ1-3, with D hard to call. With 4 bases removed from V and 1 base from J, the gap between germline ends came to 14 bases. This CDR3 spans 16 amino acids. Germline assignment: CDR1 MDHEN and CDR2 SYDVKM.